This TCR beta chain was sequenced for a study of T-cell reconstitution after alpha-beta-depleted transplantation in children. Construction of the TCRbeta library involved unique molecular identifiers. TCRdb fed the PCR reads into MiXCR, producing one record per CDR3 protein. Counted here are about 480,000 distinct CDR3 sequences, about 12% occurring once; the ten biggest clones make up less than 6.5%. V lost 2 bases, J lost 2 bases, and 7 bases stayed unmatched. This CDR3 has 16 amino acids. There are many counts of this clonotype. This sequence joins TRBV12-3 or TRBV12-4 and TRBJ2-3; 7 positions agree with TRBD2. Sequencing used PBMCs from the stem cell graft donor, obtained from the stem cell graft. The TCR sequence derives from a human donor who donated a stem cell graft to a child with combined immunodeficiency. The CDR3 region is CASSLPLAVYTDTQYF. CDR3 DNA: TGTGCCAGCAGTTTACCTCTAGCGGTCTACACAGATACGCAGTATTTT.